A single sample gave rise to the 26 T cell receptor beta chains below, sequenced in a study of blood T cells in healthy people across ages. Using a J-beta primer mix together with a sample-barcoded 5' primer, a second PCR was run for roughly 7 to 11 cycles. TCRdb reprocessed the 5' RACE reads via MiXCR and lists one record per CDR3 protein. The sample carries fewer than 1.5 million distinct CDR3 sequences, approximately 40% recorded once. Sequencing was done on a sample of blood. The origin of the receptors is a young woman in good health.

This clonotype showed up just once. At one of its ends the junction is not consistent with the germline gene, which may arise from a read error. This chain joins TRBV28 and TRBJ2-7; D uncertain. CDR1 MDHEN and CDR2 SYDVKM come from the germline V gene. The CDR3 is 15 residues long. This CDR3 is CTSSLLGIRDYEQYF. DNA for the CDR3: TGTACCAGCAGTTTATTGGGAATTAGGGACTACGAGCAGTACTTC.

The chain has TRBV27 and TRBJ1-5; perhaps TRBD1 as D (5 bases). Germline CDR1 MNHEY, CDR2 SMNVEV (reference sequence). V lost 3 bases, J lost 5 bases, and 8 bases lay in between. The CDR3 extends over 13 amino acids. The CDR3 loop reads CASSFWGDQPQHF. CDR3 sequence (DNA): TGTGCCAGCAGTTTTTGGGGGGATCAGCCCCAGCATTTT.

This clonotype was seen a handful of times. CDR3 amino acids: CSARREYEQPQHF. The CDR3 DNA is TGCAGTGCTAGGAGGGAATACGAGCAGCCCCAGCATTTT. V gene TRBV20-1 combines with J gene TRBJ1-5; D gene uncertain. The CDR3 has 13 residues. V lost 3 bases and J lost 7, with 13 bases in between. Germline values: CDR1 DFQATT, CDR2 SNEGSKA (reference sequence).

The chain is built from TRBV24-1 and TRBJ1-5; 10 bases fit TRBD1. Trimming removed 4 bases from V and 5 bases from J; junction bases left unmatched: 7. The CDR3 contains 16 residues. Germline assignment: CDR1 KGHDR and CDR2 SFDVKD. This chain's CDR3 is CATSDPSGQGHQPQHF. The CDR3 DNA follows: TGTGCCACCAGTGACCCGTCGGGACAGGGGCATCAGCCCCAGCATTTT.

A remark on this clonotype: Sequence at one end of the junction differs from germline and may be a read error. The chain couples TRBV27 to TRBJ2-1, with TRBD2 matching over 12 bases. The CDR3 covers 19 residues. Germline V gene data show CDR1 as MNHEY and CDR2 as SMNVEV (reference sequence). The CDR3 region is CVSSLRWTSGDSSYNEQFF. For the CDR3, the DNA is TGTGTCAGCAGTTTACGTTGGACTAGCGGGGATAGCTCCTACAATGAGCAGTTCTTC.

This chain connects TRBV28 to TRBJ2-7; D is perhaps TRBD2 (6 bases). Germline V gene sequence: CDR1 MDHEN, CDR2 SYDVKM. Trimming took off 7 bases at V and 0 bases at J, with 10 bases between the two ends. This CDR3 region has 13 residues. The CDR3 loop is CASNFGSSYEQYF. The CDR3 DNA is TGTGCCAGCAACTTCGGGAGCTCCTACGAGCAGTACTTC.

Points on this clonotype: It may be a read error: a sequence one base away is much more abundant. The final CDR3 position lacks the conserved phenylalanine or tryptophan, pointing to a likely read error. The chain recombines TRBV28 with TRBJ2-1; tentatively, D is TRBD1 (7 bases). The CDR3 contains 15 residues. V was pared by 6 bases and J by 6 bases, with 18 bases between. CDR1 is MDHEN, CDR2 SYDVKM, per germline. CDR3 loop: CASSRGDRDFNEQFL. In nucleotides, the CDR3 is TGTGCCAGCAGCAGGGGGGACAGAGATTTCAATGAGCAGTTCTTA.

This clonotype has only a few counts. The chain carries TRBV28 and TRBJ1-4; D is perhaps TRBD1 (6 bases). CDR3 length: 15 amino acids. Trimming removed 1 base at V and 3 bases at J, with 9 bases between. CDR1 and CDR2 (germline): MDHEN, SYDVKM. CDR3 amino acids: CASSLLGGANEKLFF. In DNA, the CDR3 is TGTGCCAGCAGTTTATTAGGGGGAGCTAATGAAAAACTGTTTTTT.

The chain employs TRBV6-5 and TRBJ2-1, with D perhaps matching TRBD2 (5 bases). The germline gives CDR1 MNHEY, CDR2 SVGAGI. The CDR3 totals 16 residues. Trimming cost V 2 bases and J 0 bases, with 11 bases left between them. In DNA, the CDR3 is TGTGCCAGCAGTTACATGGCGGCGGGCTCCTACAATGAGCAGTTCTTC. Its translation: CASSYMAAGSYNEQFF.

The CDR3 DNA is TGTGCCAGCAGCAACGGGACCTATTACGAGCAGTACTTC. Translation gives CASSNGTYYEQYF. The rearrangement uses TRBV21-1 and TRBJ2-7; no DNA check was done on the table's D call, TRBD1. TRBV21-1 is annotated as a pseudogene. CDR3 length: 13 amino acids.

The chain employs TRBV29-1 and TRBJ2-1; 10 nucleotides agree with TRBD2. The J segment lost 1 base and the V segment lost 5 bases, leaving 14 bases of the junction unmatched. Germline V CDR1 and CDR2: SQVTM, ANQGSEA. The CDR3 consists of 18 residues. This CDR3 reads CSVRRSGTSEASYNEQFF. CDR3 DNA sequence: TGCAGCGTTCGAAGATCCGGGACTAGCGAGGCATCCTACAATGAGCAGTTCTTC.

This clonotype appeared a few times. The genes are TRBV7-2 and TRBJ2-7; the match to TRBD2 covers 9 bases. Germline-derived CDR1 and CDR2 are SGHTA and FQGNSA. The CDR3 has 15 amino acids. The junction had 10 bases not matched to a gene; V was cut back by 6 bases and J by 4 bases. CDR3 protein: CASSDRGLAPYEQYF. CDR3 nucleotides: TGTGCCAGCAGTGATAGGGGACTAGCCCCTTACGAGCAGTACTTC.

V gene TRBV12-3 or TRBV12-4 combines with J gene TRBJ2-2, with a weak D call TRBD1 (5 bases). CDR3 length: 14 residues. V gave up 6 bases and J gave up 5 bases, with 13 bases separating them. CDR3 sequence: CASSKGWETGELFF. The CDR3 DNA sequence: TGTGCCAGCAGCAAGGGGTGGGAAACCGGGGAGCTGTTTTTT.

This clonotype is a singleton in its sample. The gene calls are TRBV7-9 and TRBJ1-4; D possibly corresponds to TRBD1 (6 bases). The V end lost 3 bases, the J end lost 7 bases, and 12 bases lay between the germline ends. The germline V gene encodes CDR1 SEHNR and CDR2 FQNEAQ (reference sequence). This CDR3 contains 14 residues. CDR3 amino acids: CASSLPGVGEKLFF. CDR3 in DNA: TGTGCCAGCAGCTTGCCAGGGGTTGGTGAAAAACTGTTTTTT.

J is TRBJ2-3 and V is TRBV9, with D possibly called TRBD1 or TRBD2 (6 bases each). Looked up from germline, CDR1 is SGDLS and CDR2 is YYNGEE. The CDR3 covers 16 residues. V was shortened by 3 bases and J by 6 bases, with 20 bases between the two germline ends. The CDR3 is CASSATAGHAGDTQYF. The CDR3 region has the DNA TGTGCCAGCAGCGCAACCGCGGGACACGCGGGGGATACGCAGTATTTT.

This clonotype was seen more than once but under ten times. This chain joins TRBV7-8 and TRBJ1-5; D remains unclear. Trimming stripped 1 base from V and 6 bases from J, with 7 bases between. This CDR3 region has 13 residues. The germline V gene has CDR1 SGHVS and CDR2 FQNEAQ. The CDR3 region is CASSLVRGQPQHF. The CDR3 nucleotides read TGTGCCAGCAGCTTAGTTCGGGGTCAGCCCCAGCATTTT.

This clonotype was observed a handful of times. This rearrangement joins TRBV3-1 to TRBJ1-2; 8 bases are a match to TRBD1. Trimming at V came to 0 bases and at J to 4 bases, leaving 7 bases not matched to a gene. The CDR3 has 16 residues. Germline V gene lookup returns CDR1 LGHDT and CDR2 YNNKEL (reference sequence). The CDR3 protein is CASSQEGAGGGYGYTF. CDR3 nucleotides: TGTGCCAGCAGCCAAGAAGGGGCAGGGGGCGGCTATGGCTACACCTTC.

The table lists this clonotype with a few counts. The V and J genes are TRBV28 and TRBJ2-3; possibly TRBD1 for D (5 bases). Trimming shortened V by 6 bases and J by 3 bases, and 13 bases separated the two germline ends. Germline assignment: CDR1 MDHEN and CDR2 SYDVKM. The CDR3 loop spans 14 amino acids. The CDR3 sequence: CASREVGRTDTQYF. The CDR3, as DNA: TGTGCCAGCAGGGAAGTGGGGCGGACAGATACGCAGTATTTT.

As to this clonotype: The junction differs from germline at one of its ends, possibly a read error. This sequence joins TRBV7-2 and TRBJ2-7, with TRBD1 as a possible D gene (5 bases). The CDR3 spans 13 residues. The germline gives CDR1 SGHTA, CDR2 FQGNSA. CDR3 nucleotide sequence: TGTGCCAGCGGCTTCGGCAGGGTTTACGAGCAGTACTTC. This gives the protein CASGFGRVYEQYF.

The chain combines TRBV6-1 with TRBJ2-5; D is possibly TRBD1 (6 bases). The DNA matches TRBJ2-7 better at its end, which makes the J call doubtful. The V gene's germline CDR1 is MNHNS and CDR2 SASEGT. The CDR3 consists of 14 residues. In DNA, the CDR3 is TGTGCCAGCAGTATACACACAGGGTTATCCGAGCAGTACTTC. Translating gives CASSIHTGLSEQYF.

A few counts support this clonotype. The chain combines TRBV15 with TRBJ2-3; no clear D. V was pared by 3 bases and J by 4 bases, with 11 bases between. Germline V gene lookup returns CDR1 LNHNV and CDR2 YYDKDF (reference sequence). This CDR3 comprises 14 residues. In DNA, the CDR3 is TGTGCCACCAGCAGTGCGAGCGCCTCAGATACGCAGTATTTT. Protein product: CATSSASASDTQYF.

V and J are TRBV28 and TRBJ2-7; TRBD1 is a possible D gene (6 bases). V was pared by 7 bases and J by 5 bases, with 21 bases between. The CDR3 length is 15 residues. Germline CDR1 is MDHEN and CDR2 is SYDVKM. CDR3 protein: CASTHRWGPTDEQYF. As DNA, the CDR3 is TGTGCCAGCACTCACCGCTGGGGGCCTACGGACGAGCAGTACTTC.

The chain uses TRBV6-5 and TRBJ1-6; 8 bases are a match to TRBD1. The V gene's germline CDR1 is MNHEY and CDR2 SVGAGI. V lost 6 bases, J lost 11 bases, and 12 bases stayed unmatched. The CDR3 has 15 amino acids. In DNA form, the CDR3 reads TGTGCCAGCAGACCTAGCGACAGGGGAAAGCCACCCCTCCACTTT. It is translated as CASRPSDRGKPPLHF.

This clonotype was seen more than once but under ten times. J is TRBJ1-1 and V is TRBV20-1, with 7 positions matching TRBD1. The germline V gene has CDR1 DFQATT and CDR2 SNEGSKA (reference sequence). The trim removed 3 bases at V and 1 base at J, leaving 5 bases unmatched. The CDR3 is made up of 14 amino acids. The CDR3 reads CSARRGHGNTEAFF. CDR3 nucleotide sequence: TGCAGTGCTAGGAGGGGGCATGGGAACACTGAAGCTTTCTTT.

The rearrangement joins TRBV5-1 to TRBJ2-2; TRBD1 is a possible D gene (5 bases). V was cut by 5 bases and J by 4 bases, with 15 bases left in between. Per germline, CDR1 SGHRS and CDR2 YFSETQ. This CDR3 spans 15 amino acids. Here the CDR3 reads CASSARVQGTGELFF. The CDR3 coding sequence is TGCGCCAGCAGTGCCCGCGTCCAGGGCACCGGGGAGCTGTTTTTT.

Only a few counts were recorded for this clonotype. The chain has TRBV9 and TRBJ2-1; 9 bases match TRBD2. The CDR3 totals 17 residues. V shed 4 bases, J shed 4 bases, and the junction held 12 bases outside the gene matches. The germline V gene has CDR1 SGDLS and CDR2 YYNGEE. The CDR3 region is CASSPNDRTSAYNEQFF. The CDR3 region has the DNA TGTGCCAGCAGCCCCAACGACCGGACTAGCGCATACAATGAGCAGTTCTTC.